The text below deals with one T cell receptor beta chain. Its antigen is undetermined. TCRdb re-analysed the 5' RACE reads in MiXCR, keeping a single row per CDR3 protein. The data show approximately 510,000 distinct CDR3 sequences, 21% seen once. This CDR3 comprises 13 residues. The V end lost 2 bases, the J end lost 6 bases, and 7 bases lay between the germline ends. Germline V gives CDR1 WSHSY, CDR2 SAAADI. The record originates from a study of T cells after yellow fever vaccination. Overall study: Libraries from low-cell-number fractions were prepared with the SMART-Seq v4 Ultra Low Input RNA kit. The study, taken as a whole, reports: A limited proportion of clonotypes was detected within both the CD4 and CD8 compartments. Most primary-vaccination clones recurred post-booster (more than 95% CD4, about 90% CD8). A faster peak, day 5 versus 15, was reached by the weaker secondary response.

This TCR was sampled from a man between 18 and 29 years old who received the YFV17D yellow fever vaccine. The sample in question was PBMCs, obtained approximately 20 days after the first yellow fever vaccination. The chain joins TRBV10-2 to TRBJ2-2; D uncertain. The CDR3 loop reads CASSETASGELFF. In nucleotides, the CDR3 is TGCGCCAGCAGTGAGACGGCGTCCGGGGAGCTGTTTTTT.